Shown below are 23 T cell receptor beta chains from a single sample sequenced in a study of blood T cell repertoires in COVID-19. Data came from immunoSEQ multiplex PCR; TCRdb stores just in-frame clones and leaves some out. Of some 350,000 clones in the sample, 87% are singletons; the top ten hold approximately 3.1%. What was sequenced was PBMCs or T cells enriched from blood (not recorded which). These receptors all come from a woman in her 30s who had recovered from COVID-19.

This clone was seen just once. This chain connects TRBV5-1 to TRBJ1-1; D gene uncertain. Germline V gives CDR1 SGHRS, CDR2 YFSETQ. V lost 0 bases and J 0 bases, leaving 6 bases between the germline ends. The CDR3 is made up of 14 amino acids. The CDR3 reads CASSLAVVNTEAFF. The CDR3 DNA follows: TGCGCCAGCAGCTTGGCCGTAGTGAACACTGAAGCTTTCTTT.

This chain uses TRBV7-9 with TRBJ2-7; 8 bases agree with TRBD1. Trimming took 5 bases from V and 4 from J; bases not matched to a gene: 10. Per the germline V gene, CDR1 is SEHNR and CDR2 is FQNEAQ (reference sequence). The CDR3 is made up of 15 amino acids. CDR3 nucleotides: TGTGCCAGCAGCCGACGCCCGGGACAGGTTTACGAGCAGTACTTC. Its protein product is CASSRRPGQVYEQYF.

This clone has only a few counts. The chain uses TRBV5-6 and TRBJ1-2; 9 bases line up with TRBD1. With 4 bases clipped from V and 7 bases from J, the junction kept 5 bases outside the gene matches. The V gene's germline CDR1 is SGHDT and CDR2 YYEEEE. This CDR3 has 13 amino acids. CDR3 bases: TGTGCCAGCAGCGAGGGACAGGGCGGTGGCTACACCTTC. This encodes CASSEGQGGGYTF.

In nucleotides, the CDR3 is TGTGCCAGCAGCTTAGGAGTAGCGGGAGGCACAGATACGCAGTATTTT. Translating it yields CASSLGVAGGTDTQYF. V and J are TRBV11-3 and TRBJ2-3, with 9 bases lining up with TRBD2. The CDR3 spans 16 residues. V lost 1 base, J lost 1 base, and 3 bases stayed unmatched. The germline gives CDR1 SGHNT, CDR2 YENEEA. Combining the CDR3 with reference TRBV11-3 and TRBJ2-3 gives the whole variable domain EAGVVQSPRYKIIEKKQPVAFWCNPISGHNTLYWYLQNLGQGPELLIRYENEEAVDDSQLPKDRFSAERLKGVDSTLKIQPAELGDSAVYLCASSLGVAGGTDTQYFGPGTRLTVL.

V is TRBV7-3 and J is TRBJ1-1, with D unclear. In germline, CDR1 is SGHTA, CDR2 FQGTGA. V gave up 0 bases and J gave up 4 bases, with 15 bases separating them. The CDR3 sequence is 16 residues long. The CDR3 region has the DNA TGTGCCAGCAGCTTAACGTCACCGGGAGAGGGCACTGAAGCTTTCTTT. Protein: CASSLTSPGEGTEAFF.

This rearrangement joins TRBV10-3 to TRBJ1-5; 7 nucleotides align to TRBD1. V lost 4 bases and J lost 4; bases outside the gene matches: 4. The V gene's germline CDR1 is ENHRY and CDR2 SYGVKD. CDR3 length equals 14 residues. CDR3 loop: CAISGTGDNQPQHF. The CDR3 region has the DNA TGTGCCATCAGTGGGACAGGCGATAATCAGCCCCAGCATTTT.

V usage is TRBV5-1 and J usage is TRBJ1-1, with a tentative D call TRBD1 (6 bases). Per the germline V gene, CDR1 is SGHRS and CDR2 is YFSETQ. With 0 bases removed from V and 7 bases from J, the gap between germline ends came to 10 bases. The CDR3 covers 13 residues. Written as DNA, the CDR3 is TGCGCCAGCAGCTTGGACAGGGCTTATGAAGCTTTCTTT. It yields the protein CASSLDRAYEAFF. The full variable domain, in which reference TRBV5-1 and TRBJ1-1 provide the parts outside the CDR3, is KAGVTQTPRYLIKTRGQQVTLSCSPISGHRSVSWYQQTPGQGLQFLFEYFSETQRNKGNFPGRFSGRQFSNSRSEMNVSTLELGDSALYLCASSLDRAYEAFFGQGTRLTVV.

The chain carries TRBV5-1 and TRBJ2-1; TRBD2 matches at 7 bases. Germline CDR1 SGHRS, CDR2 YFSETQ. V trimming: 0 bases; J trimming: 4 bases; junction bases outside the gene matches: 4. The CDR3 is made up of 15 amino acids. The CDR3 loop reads CASSLGEREYNEQFF. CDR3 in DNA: TGCGCCAGCAGCTTGGGCGAGCGGGAATACAATGAGCAGTTCTTC.

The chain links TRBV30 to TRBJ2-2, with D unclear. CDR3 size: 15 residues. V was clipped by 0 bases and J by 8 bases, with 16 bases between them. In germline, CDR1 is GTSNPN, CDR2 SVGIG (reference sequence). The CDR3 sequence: CAWSVLTALGGELFF. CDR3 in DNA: TGTGCCTGGAGTGTACTCACAGCCCTTGGAGGGGAGCTGTTTTTT.

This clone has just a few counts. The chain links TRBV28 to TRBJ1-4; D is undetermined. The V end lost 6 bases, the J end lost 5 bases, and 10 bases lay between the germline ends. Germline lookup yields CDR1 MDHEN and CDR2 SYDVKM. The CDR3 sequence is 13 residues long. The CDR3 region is CASSTPGNEKLFF. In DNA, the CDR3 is TGTGCCAGCAGCACCCCGGGGAATGAAAAACTGTTTTTT.

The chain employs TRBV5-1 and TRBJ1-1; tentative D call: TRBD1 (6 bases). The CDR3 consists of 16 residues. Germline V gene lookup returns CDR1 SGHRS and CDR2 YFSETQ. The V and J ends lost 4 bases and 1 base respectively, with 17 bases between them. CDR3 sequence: CASSPRGGSWNTEAFF. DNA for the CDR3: TGCGCCAGCAGCCCTAGGGGGGGTTCATGGAACACTGAAGCTTTCTTT.

In DNA form, the CDR3 reads TGTGCCAGCAGTTACTCGGGAGGGCCTGGCACAGATACGCAGTATTTT. This codes for CASSYSGGPGTDTQYF. The gene calls are TRBV6-5 and TRBJ2-3; TRBD2 matches 7 bases. In germline, CDR1 is MNHEY, CDR2 SVGAGI. The CDR3 contains 16 residues. After removal of 0 bases from V and 1 base from J, the junction contained 4 bases not matched to a gene.

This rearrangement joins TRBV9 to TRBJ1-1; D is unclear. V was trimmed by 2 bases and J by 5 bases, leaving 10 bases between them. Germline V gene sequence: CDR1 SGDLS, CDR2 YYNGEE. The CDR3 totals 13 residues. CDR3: CASSVRAGTEAFF. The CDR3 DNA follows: TGTGCCAGCAGCGTGAGGGCTGGGACTGAAGCTTTCTTT.

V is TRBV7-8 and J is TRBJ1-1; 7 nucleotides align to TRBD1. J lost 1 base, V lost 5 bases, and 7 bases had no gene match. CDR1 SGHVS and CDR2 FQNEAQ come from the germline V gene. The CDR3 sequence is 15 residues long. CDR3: CASSIRQGWNTEAFF. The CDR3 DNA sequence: TGTGCCAGCAGCATCAGACAGGGTTGGAACACTGAAGCTTTCTTT.

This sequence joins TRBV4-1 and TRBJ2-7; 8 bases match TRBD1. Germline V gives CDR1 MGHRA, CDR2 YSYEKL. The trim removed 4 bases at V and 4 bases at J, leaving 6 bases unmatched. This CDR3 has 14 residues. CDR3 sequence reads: CASSRGQGPYEQYF. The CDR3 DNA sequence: TGCGCCAGCAGCCGAGGACAGGGCCCTTACGAGCAGTACTTC.

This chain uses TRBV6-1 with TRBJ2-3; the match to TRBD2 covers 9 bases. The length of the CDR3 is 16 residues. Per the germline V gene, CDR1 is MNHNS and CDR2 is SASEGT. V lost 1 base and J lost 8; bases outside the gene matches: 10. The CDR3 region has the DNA TGTGCCAGCAGTGAAGTTCCTAGCGGGAACTGGGGTACGCAGTATTTT. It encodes CASSEVPSGNWGTQYF.

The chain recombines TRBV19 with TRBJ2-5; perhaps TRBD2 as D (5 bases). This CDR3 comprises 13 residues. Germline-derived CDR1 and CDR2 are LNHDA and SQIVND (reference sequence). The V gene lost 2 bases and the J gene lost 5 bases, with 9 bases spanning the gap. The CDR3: CASSIRERETQYF. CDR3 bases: TGTGCCAGTAGTATAAGGGAGAGGGAGACCCAGTACTTC.

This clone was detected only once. The CDR3, as DNA: TGCGCCAGCAGCTTGGGTTCAGGCCCCATGAACACTGAAGCTTTCTTT. Encoded protein: CASSLGSGPMNTEAFF. The chain couples TRBV5-1 to TRBJ1-1; D gene unclear. The V and J ends lost 0 bases and 0 bases respectively, with 12 bases between them. CDR1 SGHRS and CDR2 YFSETQ come from the germline V gene. This CDR3 comprises 16 residues.

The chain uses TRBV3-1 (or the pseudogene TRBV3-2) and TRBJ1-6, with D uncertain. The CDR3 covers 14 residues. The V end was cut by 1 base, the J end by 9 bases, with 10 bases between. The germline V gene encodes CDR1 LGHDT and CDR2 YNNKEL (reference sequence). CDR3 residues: CASSQAYEFSPLHF. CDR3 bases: TGTGCCAGCAGCCAAGCGTATGAGTTTTCACCCCTCCACTTT.

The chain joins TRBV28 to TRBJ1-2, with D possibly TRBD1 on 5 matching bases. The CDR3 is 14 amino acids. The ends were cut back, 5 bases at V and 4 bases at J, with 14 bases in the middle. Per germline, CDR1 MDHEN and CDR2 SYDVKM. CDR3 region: CASSTRTQGYGYTF. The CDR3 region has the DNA TGTGCCAGCAGTACACGAACCCAGGGCTATGGCTACACCTTC.

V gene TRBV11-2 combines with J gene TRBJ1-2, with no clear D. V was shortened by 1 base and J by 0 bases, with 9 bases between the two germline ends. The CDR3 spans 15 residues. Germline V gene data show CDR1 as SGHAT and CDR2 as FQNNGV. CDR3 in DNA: TGTGCCAGCAGCTTAGGTACAACAACTAACTATGGCTACACCTTC. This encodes CASSLGTTTNYGYTF.

The CDR3 DNA follows: TGTGCCTGGAGATCCGTCCACAGGGCGACCTACATCTATGGCTACACCTTC. It specifies CAWRSVHRATYIYGYTF. The chain carries TRBV30 and TRBJ1-2, with D possibly being TRBD1 (6 bases). V dropped 3 bases and J dropped 4 bases, with 24 bases sitting between them. Germline CDR1 and CDR2: GTSNPN and SVGIG (reference sequence). The CDR3 runs 17 residues.

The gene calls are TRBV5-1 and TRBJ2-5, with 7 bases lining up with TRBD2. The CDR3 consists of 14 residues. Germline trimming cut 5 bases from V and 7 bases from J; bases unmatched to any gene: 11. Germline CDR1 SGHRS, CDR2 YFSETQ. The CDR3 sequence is CASSGGDAQGTQYF. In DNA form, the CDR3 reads TGCGCCAGCAGTGGGGGGGATGCCCAGGGGACCCAGTACTTC.